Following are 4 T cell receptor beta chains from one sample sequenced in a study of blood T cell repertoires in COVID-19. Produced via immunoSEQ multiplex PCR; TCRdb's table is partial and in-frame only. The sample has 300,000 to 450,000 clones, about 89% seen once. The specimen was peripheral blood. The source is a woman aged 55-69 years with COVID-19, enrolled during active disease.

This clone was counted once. The CDR3 DNA reads TGTGCCAGCAGCGCCTTAGTAGGGGCGTCTATTGCAGATACGCAGTATTTT. Encoded protein: CASSALVGASIADTQYF. This chain joins TRBV7-9 and TRBJ2-3; maybe TRBD1 (5 bases). Germline lookup yields CDR1 SEHNR and CDR2 FQNEAQ (reference sequence). The CDR3 is 17 residues long. Trimming took off 5 bases at V and 4 bases at J, with 22 bases between the two ends.

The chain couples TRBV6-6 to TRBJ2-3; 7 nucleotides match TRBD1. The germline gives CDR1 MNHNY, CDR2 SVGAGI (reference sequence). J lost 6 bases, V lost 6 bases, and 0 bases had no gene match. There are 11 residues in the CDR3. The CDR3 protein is CASRDRDTQYF. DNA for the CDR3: TGTGCCAGCAGGGACAGGGATACGCAGTATTTT.

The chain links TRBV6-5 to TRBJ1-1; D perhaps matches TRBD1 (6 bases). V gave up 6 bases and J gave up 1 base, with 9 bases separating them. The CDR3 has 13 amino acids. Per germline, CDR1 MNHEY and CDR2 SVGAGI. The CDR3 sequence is CASRVQGNTEAFF. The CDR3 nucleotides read TGTGCCAGCAGGGTACAGGGGAACACTGAAGCTTTCTTT.

The CDR3 region is CASSLVLGQKEAFF. In nucleotides, the CDR3 is TGTGCCAGCAGCTTGGTGTTGGGACAGAAAGAAGCTTTCTTT. V and J are TRBV5-5 and TRBJ1-1; 7 nucleotides align to TRBD1. With V trimmed by 0 bases and J by 8 bases, 7 bases remained unmatched. The CDR3 is 14 residues long. The germline V gene encodes CDR1 SGHKS and CDR2 YYEKEE (reference sequence). Filled out from reference TRBV5-5 and TRBJ1-1, the complete variable domain reads DAGVTQSPTHLIKTRGQQVTLRCSPISGHKSVSWYQQVLGQGPQFIFQYYEKEERGRGNFPDRFSARQFPNYSSELNVNALLLGDSALYLCASSLVLGQKEAFFGQGTRLTVV.